This TCR beta chain was identified during a study of OX40 agonist ivuxolimab in advanced cancers. For context, the study as a whole: Ivuxolimab, which targeted the costimulatory receptor OX40 (CD134), was an agonistic, fully human IgG2 monoclonal antibody. Intravenous ivuxolimab was administered to patients every 2 weeks at six dose levels: 0.01, 0.1, 0.3, 1.5, 3 and 10 mg/kg. Of the 50 to 55 dose-escalation patients, hepatocellular carcinoma was present in roughly 19, melanoma in approximately 15, renal cell carcinoma in 9 and head and neck cancer in 9. A male proportion of roughly 80% and a mean age of around 60 years, ranging from 23 to 79, were recorded for the dose-escalation cohort. Patients were allowed to have had prior anti-PD-1, anti-PD-L1 or anti-CTLA-4 therapy, and approximately 40% of the dose-escalation patients had been treated with checkpoint inhibitors. Partial responses occurred in three dose-escalation patients, of whom one had hepatocellular carcinoma and two had cutaneous melanoma. Peripheral TCRbeta sequencing was intended to test whether TCR sequence diversity was altered and clonal T-cell expansion was caused by ivuxolimab. The paper covers the monotherapy dose-escalation part of the phase I ivuxolimab trial, which included N ≈ 50 patients. General study outcomes and caveats: Partial responders in the 0.1-3.0 mg/kg groups had among the lowest normalized peripheral clonal expansion, especially among CD8+ T cells. At doses of 0.1 to 3.0 mg/kg, clonal expansion of both CD4+ and CD8+ T cells in blood was seen between baseline and week 6. After ivuxolimab, more expanded clones were found on average in CD8+ T cells than in CD4+ T cells. The antigen specificity of the peripheral T cells that underwent clonal expansion was not determined. Low levels of normalized T-cell clonal expansion were also seen in some patients who did not respond.

Patients with autoimmune disease history or receiving systemic immunosuppression were excluded from the trial. Peripheral blood for TCR sequencing was drawn from every dose cohort at baseline, at cycle 4 day 1 and at cycle 7 day 1. Samples were obtained from an open-label, multicenter, first-in-human phase I dose-escalation trial of ivuxolimab. Adults with locally advanced or metastatic melanoma, renal cell, hepatocellular, or head and neck squamous cell carcinoma were enrolled in the trial. Before TCR sequencing, CD4+ T cells and CD8+ T cells were sorted from peripheral blood as separate populations. The CDR3 holds 14 amino acids from the cysteine to the phenylalanine. Only CDR3 DNA is held: 42 bases, read in frame from base 1. The germline V gene (reference sequence) gives CDR1 as MNHNY and CDR2 as SVGAGI. V is pared back by 8 bases and J by 1 base, with 13 bases lying between the germline termini.

For sequencing of the TCRbeta CDR3 region, genomic DNA was extracted from the sorted cells. The immunoSEQ Assay was used to sequence the TCRbeta CDR3 regions. What TCRdb holds here is the immuneACCESS table cut down to in-frame rearrangements. Part of the clones is not present; checked against another copy, under half of the missing clones reflect an unresolved V gene, and the others are unexplained. The sample table holds 77,000 or so clones, of which 88% were seen once. The leading ten clones occupy 0.75% to 0.85% of the sample. As to this clone: This receptor's antigen is unknown. Within one base of it there is no much larger clone, and no base qualities were kept.

The sequence came from an adult with an advanced solid tumor such as melanoma, head and neck, liver or kidney cancer. In this chain, TRBV6-6 is recombined with TRBJ2-3, and perhaps TRBD2 as D gene, on 5 matching bases. The sequencing used CD4+ or CD8+ T cells sorted from blood, collected in a trial of the OX40 agonist ivuxolimab. The nucleotides read TGTGCCAGCCGGGGAACTGGGGGCACAGATACGCAGTATTTT. This encodes CASRGTGGTDTQYF.